These T cell receptor beta chains were read from a single sample in a study of early stage breast cancer tumors. Using immunoSEQ multiplex PCR, the repertoire was profiled, and TCRdb retains in-frame clones only, with some absent. The data hold fewer than 50,000 clones, with around 69% observed a single time. The sample comprised blood. These receptors were obtained from a person aged 50-59 years with breast cancer. The CDR3 runs from the conserved cysteine through the conserved F or W. The D gene is left open where the match is weak. Some rows mark clone size as missing; the rest say once, few, many or name a class of expanded clone.

abundance	v_gene	len	d_gene	j_gene	CDR3aa	CDR3nt
.	TRBV7-7	14	TRBD2	TRBJ2-5	CASSLDGGDETQYF	TGTGCTAGCAGCTTAGATGGGGGGGATGAGACCCAGTACTTC
.	TRBV27	15	.	TRBJ1-4	CASSSYDKVEEKLFF	TGTGCCAGCAGTTCATACGACAAAGTAGAGGAAAAACTGTTTTTT
few	TRBV28	15	TRBD1	TRBJ1-6	CASSHRGRYNSPLHF	TGTGCCAGCAGCCACAGGGGTCGGTATAATTCACCCCTCCACTTT
.	TRBV14	14	TRBD1	TRBJ1-2	CASSQGSRGYGYTF	TGTGCCAGCAGCCAAGGATCCAGGGGGTATGGCTACACCTTC
.	TRBV7-2	15	.	TRBJ1-5	CASSLAGGSHQPQHF	TGTGCCAGCAGCTTAGCGGGGGGGTCCCATCAGCCCCAGCATTTT
.	TRBV29-1	14	TRBD1	TRBJ2-2	CSVKGQRNTGELFF	TGCAGCGTCAAGGGACAGCGGAACACCGGGGAGCTGTTTTTT
few	TRBV7-2	15	TRBD1	TRBJ1-2	CASSLVAGTDYGYTF	TGTGCCAGCAGCTTAGTAGCCGGGACAGACTATGGCTACACCTTC
.	TRBV5-4	14	TRBD1	TRBJ1-1	CASTFEGANTEAFF	TGTGCCAGCACATTCGAGGGGGCGAACACTGAAGCTTTCTTT
once	TRBV29-1	14	.	TRBJ1-2	CSVVGQLANYGFTF	TGCAGCGTTGTAGGACAGCTCGCTAACTATGGCTTCACCTTC
.	TRBV29-1	14	.	TRBJ2-2	CSVVGAPSTGELFF	TGCAGCGTTGTTGGGGCGCCGAGCACCGGGGAGCTGTTTTTT
.	TRBV19	13	TRBD1	TRBJ2-1	CASSSGQGNEQFF	TGTGCCAGTAGTTCGGGACAGGGGAATGAGCAGTTCTTC
.	TRBV6-6	15	.	TRBJ1-5	CASSYRDISNQPQHF	TGTGCCAGCAGTTACCGGGACATTAGCAATCAGCCCCAGCATTTT
.	TRBV9	16	TRBD2	TRBJ2-1	CASNQRGSGRSDEQFF	TGTGCCAGCAACCAAAGAGGTAGCGGGAGATCAGATGAGCAGTTCTTC
.	TRBV19	11	TRBD1	TRBJ1-1	CATKGTGEAFF	TGTGCCACTAAAGGGACAGGAGAAGCTTTCTTT
.	TRBV5-1	15	.	TRBJ2-1	CASSLRTAEGEEQFF	TGCGCCAGCAGCTTACGGACAGCAGAAGGAGAGGAGCAGTTCTTC
once	TRBV6-5	16	TRBD1	TRBJ1-1	CASSYSQGARKNEAFF	TGTGCCAGCAGTTACTCCCAGGGGGCGAGGAAGAATGAAGCTTTCTTT
.	TRBV6-8	13	TRBD1	TRBJ1-5	CASSWDRNQPQHF	TGTGCCAGCAGTTGGGACAGAAATCAGCCCCAGCATTTT
once	TRBV28	13	TRBD1	TRBJ2-7	CASSGQASYEQYF	TGTGCCAGTTCGGGACAGGCGTCCTACGAGCAGTACTTC
.	TRBV14	15	.	TRBJ1-5	CASSQSGGGTQPQHF	TGTGCCAGCAGCCAATCTGGGGGGGGGACTCAGCCCCAGCATTTT
.	TRBV7-8	15	.	TRBJ2-7	CASSLQAGSSYEQYF	TGTGCCAGCAGCTTACAGGCGGGCAGCTCCTACGAGCAGTACTTC
.	TRBV11-2	14	TRBD1	TRBJ1-5	CASSSTGEVQPQHF	TGTGCCAGCAGCTCCACAGGGGAGGTCCAGCCCCAGCATTTT
few	TRBV6-5	13	.	TRBJ2-1	CASSYSQGNEQFF	TGTGCCAGCAGTTACTCGCAGGGGAATGAGCAGTTCTTC
.	TRBV6-1	13	.	TRBJ1-4	CASIGRVAEKLFF	TGTGCCAGCATAGGCAGGGTGGCTGAAAAACTGTTTTTT
once	TRBV30	14	TRBD2	TRBJ2-1	CAWNKRGGYGEQFF	TGTGCCTGGAACAAGCGGGGGGGGTACGGTGAGCAGTTCTTC
.	TRBV5-6	14	TRBD1	TRBJ1-1	CASSPGQGATEAFF	TGTGCCAGCAGCCCGGGACAGGGTGCCACTGAAGCTTTCTTT
few	TRBV18	14	.	TRBJ1-1	CASSPRTMNTEAFF	TGTGCCAGCTCACCACGGACAATGAACACTGAAGCTTTCTTT
.	TRBV27	12	.	TRBJ1-1	CASSPYPGSAFF	TGTGCCAGCAGTCCCTACCCCGGGTCAGCTTTCTTT
.	TRBV7-9	16	.	TRBJ2-1	CASSFLPGEGINEQFF	TGTGCCAGCAGCTTTCTCCCGGGGGAAGGGATAAATGAGCAGTTCTTC
few	TRBV15	15	TRBD2	TRBJ2-1	CATSRGTSGRNEQFF	TGTGCCACCAGCAGGGGTACTAGCGGGAGGAATGAGCAGTTCTTC
.	TRBV9	15	TRBD2	TRBJ2-1	CASSVAAGPYNEQFF	TGTGCCAGCAGCGTAGCAGCGGGACCCTACAATGAGCAGTTCTTC
.	TRBV5-6	16	TRBD1	TRBJ2-3	CASSYDGQGGTDTQYF	TGTGCCAGCAGCTACGATGGACAGGGGGGGACAGATACGCAGTATTTT
.	TRBV7-9	15	TRBD1	TRBJ1-5	CASRSGQGESQPQHF	TGTGCCAGCAGGTCGGGACAGGGGGAATCTCAGCCCCAGCATTTT
.	TRBV4-1	14	.	TRBJ2-2	CASSQPTSYGELFF	TGCGCCAGCAGCCAACCGACTAGTTATGGGGAGCTGTTTTTT
once	TRBV5-6	17	TRBD2	TRBJ2-4	CASSSQVTLAGEGIQYF	TGTGCCAGCAGCTCCCAGGTCACTCTAGCGGGAGAGGGGATTCAGTACTTC
once	TRBV13	17	.	TRBJ2-6	CASSTRAPGSGANVLTF	TGTGCCAGCAGCACCCGCGCTCCGGGCTCTGGGGCCAACGTCCTGACTTTC
.	TRBV5-1	15	.	TRBJ1-4	CASSLSPATNEKLFF	TGCGCCAGCAGCTTGTCGCCGGCAACTAATGAAAAACTGTTTTTT
.	TRBV7-2	14	TRBD2	TRBJ2-5	CASSLLAGEETQYF	TGTGCCAGCAGCCTTCTTGCGGGGGAGGAGACCCAGTACTTC
.	TRBV5-1	11	.	TRBJ2-3	CASSSLDTQYF	TGCGCCAGCAGCTCCCTTGATACGCAGTATTTT
once	TRBV2	16	.	TRBJ1-3	CASSERGGFSGNTIYF	TGTGCCAGCAGTGAAAGGGGGGGGTTCTCTGGAAACACCATATATTTT
.	TRBV12-5	13	.	TRBJ2-5	CASGTDREETQYF	TGTGCTAGTGGAACCGACAGAGAGGAGACCCAGTACTTC
.	TRBV2	14	TRBD1	TRBJ1-5	CASGGTDSNQPQHF	TGTGCCAGCGGGGGGACAGATAGCAATCAGCCCCAGCATTTT
.	TRBV2	15	TRBD2	TRBJ2-7	CASKEDGRGSYEQYF	TGTGCCAGCAAGGAGGACGGGAGGGGGTCCTACGAGCAGTACTTC
.	TRBV5-6	15	TRBD2	TRBJ2-1	CASTPLAGVVNEQFF	TGTGCCAGCACTCCTCTAGCGGGAGTTGTCAATGAGCAGTTCTTC
.	TRBV5-1	17	.	TRBJ2-2	CASSLEGGSRKTGELFF	TGCGCCAGCAGCTTGGAGGGGGGGTCCCGAAAGACCGGGGAGCTGTTTTTT
.	TRBV7-2	20	.	TRBJ2-3	CASSLALSPPREPPRNTQYF	TGTGCCAGCAGCTTAGCCCTTAGCCCCCCCCGGGAACCACCCCGAAATACGCAGTATTTT
.	TRBV5-6	12	.	TRBJ2-1	CASSLLGGEQFF	TGTGCCAGCAGCTTGTTAGGGGGTGAGCAGTTCTTC
.	TRBV19	13	TRBD1	TRBJ2-7	CASSFGQGYEQYF	TGTGCCAGTAGTTTCGGACAGGGCTACGAGCAGTACTTC
.	TRBV11-3	14	TRBD1	TRBJ2-3	CASSYGQGADTQYF	TGTGCCAGCAGCTACGGACAGGGGGCAGATACGCAGTATTTT
.	TRBV4-2	18	TRBD2	TRBJ2-3	CASSQVVVTSGRADTQYF	TGTGCCAGCAGCCAGGTAGTCGTAACTAGCGGGAGGGCAGATACGCAGTATTTT
.	TRBV6-6	14	.	TRBJ2-7	CASSARDTSYEQYF	TGTGCCAGCAGTGCCCGGGACACCTCCTACGAGCAGTACTTC
few	TRBV7-6	19	TRBD2	TRBJ2-1	CASSPPKIPGLPGWNEQFF	TGTGCCAGCAGCCCCCCTAAAATCCCGGGACTACCGGGGTGGAATGAGCAGTTCTTC
few	TRBV25-1	17	.	TRBJ2-6	CASSDPGTLSGANVLTF	TGTGCCAGCAGTGACCCCGGGACTCTCTCTGGGGCCAACGTCCTGACTTTC
.	TRBV7-2	13	.	TRBJ1-1	CASSSPTDTEAFF	TGTGCCAGCAGCTCTCCCACGGACACTGAAGCTTTCTTT
.	TRBV9	16	TRBD1	TRBJ1-2	CASSLVVGTGVYGYTF	TGTGCCAGCAGCCTAGTAGTGGGAACAGGGGTGTATGGCTACACCTTC
.	TRBV6-6	13	.	TRBJ1-1	CASRAQGGTEAFF	TGTGCCAGCAGAGCACAAGGGGGAACTGAAGCTTTCTTT
.	TRBV27	14	TRBD2	TRBJ2-7	CASSFGGVNYEQYF	TGTGCCAGCAGTTTCGGGGGGGTAAACTACGAGCAGTACTTC
few	TRBV30	13	TRBD1	TRBJ1-1	CAWTGQGGTEAFF	TGTGCCTGGACCGGACAGGGAGGGACTGAAGCTTTCTTT
.	TRBV6-5	14	.	TRBJ2-1	CASSYSSSYNEQFF	TGTGCCAGCAGTTACTCTAGCTCCTACAATGAGCAGTTCTTC